The 9 T cell receptor beta chains reported below all come from one sample, sequenced in a study of T cell responses to AZD1222 COVID-19 vaccine (dated by TCRdb to the early 2020s). The time point tag for this specimen amounts to: baseline before first vaccination. The library was made by the immunoSEQ multiplex PCR assay. What TCRdb holds here is the immuneACCESS table cut down to in-frame rearrangements. Part of the clones is not present; checked against another copy, under half of the missing clones reflect an unresolved V gene, and the others are unexplained. The sample contains tens of thousands of clones, around 90% of them found a single time. The top ten hold roughly 8.1% of the sample. Specimen: peripheral blood, collected on day 0 of AZD1222 vaccination. The receptors stem from an adult in good health.

The gene calls are TRBV27 and TRBJ1-6; D not certain. Per the germline V gene, CDR1 is MNHEY and CDR2 is SMNVEV (reference sequence). The CDR3 spans 15 residues. Between the trimmed V and J ends, which lost 3 bases and 4 bases, there was a span of 10 bases. As DNA, the CDR3 is TGTGCCAGCAGTTTCGCTGCAGGATATAATTCACCCCTCCACTTT. Translated, it gives CASSFAAGYNSPLHF.

The genes are TRBV27 and TRBJ2-2; 10 positions match TRBD1. In germline, CDR1 is MNHEY, CDR2 SMNVEV (reference sequence). V trimming: 8 bases; J trimming: 6 bases; junction bases outside the gene matches: 12. This CDR3 contains 16 residues. The CDR3: CASFPDRDRGAGELFF. As DNA, the CDR3 is TGTGCCAGCTTTCCCGACCGGGACAGGGGAGCCGGGGAGCTGTTTTTT.

This chain connects TRBV5-1 to TRBJ2-3, with 9 bases aligning to TRBD2. CDR3 size: 16 residues. V lost 4 bases, J lost 0 bases, and 6 bases stayed unmatched. Germline V CDR1 and CDR2: SGHRS, YFSETQ. CDR3 region: CASSGLAGASTDTQYF. CDR3 DNA sequence: TGCGCCAGCAGCGGCTTAGCGGGGGCTAGCACAGATACGCAGTATTTT.

The V call is TRBV3-1 (or the pseudogene TRBV3-2), the J call TRBJ1-5, with 7 bases that match TRBD1. After removal of 0 bases from V and 16 bases from J, the junction contained 9 bases not matched to a gene. The CDR3 has 13 amino acids. In germline, CDR1 is LGHDT, CDR2 YNNKEL (reference sequence). The CDR3 nucleotides read TGTGCCAGCAGCCAAGAAGACACAGGGGCCGTCCATTTT. Its protein is CASSQEDTGAVHF.

The CDR3 DNA is TGTGCCACCAGCAGAGTCGGGACAGGGGTGGCCAAAAACATTCAGTACTTC. Translated, it gives CATSRVGTGVAKNIQYF. The chain carries TRBV15 and TRBJ2-4, with TRBD1 identical over 10 bases. This CDR3 contains 17 residues. Trimming at V came to 1 base and at J to 1 base, leaving 4 bases not matched to a gene. CDR1 and CDR2 (germline): LNHNV, YYDKDF (reference sequence). Full variable domain (missing parts from reference TRBV15 and TRBJ2-4): DAMVIQNPRYQVTQFGKPVTLSCSQTLNHNVMYWYQQKSSQAPKLLFHYYDKDFNNEADTPDNFQSRRPNTSFCFLDIRSPGLGDTAMYLCATSRVGTGVAKNIQYFGAGTRLSVL.

This clone was counted a single time. The rearrangement uses TRBV5-4 and TRBJ2-3; D is undetermined. The V and J ends lost 2 bases and 6 bases respectively, with 4 bases between them. Germline V gene lookup returns CDR1 SGHNT and CDR2 YYREEE (reference sequence). The CDR3 extends over 11 amino acids. The CDR3 DNA follows: TGTGCCAGCAGCTTAGGGGATACGCAGTATTTT. It is translated as CASSLGDTQYF.

The chain is built from TRBV18 and TRBJ1-3; D is possibly TRBD1 (6 bases). Trimming took off 4 bases at V and 1 base at J, with 20 bases between the two ends. CDR1 is KGHSH and CDR2 is LQKENI in the germline V gene. The CDR3 has 18 amino acids. CDR3 nucleotide sequence: TGTGCCAGCTCACTCCAGGGGCAGCGACAATTGTCTGGAAACACCATATATTTT. Its protein product is CASSLQGQRQLSGNTIYF. Together with reference TRBV18 and TRBJ1-3, the CDR3 gives the full variable domain: NAGVMQNPRHLVRRRGQEARLRCSPMKGHSHVYWYRQLPEEGLKFMVYLQKENIIDESGMPKERFSAEFPKEGPSILRIQQVVRGDSAAYFCASSLQGQRQLSGNTIYFGEGSWLTVV.

This chain uses TRBV19 with TRBJ1-5; no clear D. Germline lookup yields CDR1 LNHDA and CDR2 SQIVND (reference sequence). There are 13 residues in the CDR3. V gave up 4 bases and J gave up 3 bases, with 7 bases separating them. Written as DNA, the CDR3 is TGTGCCAGTAGTACCTATACCAATCAGCCCCAGCATTTT. Translated, it gives CASSTYTNQPQHF.

The chain combines TRBV5-1 with TRBJ1-1; D is uncertain. V dropped 4 bases and J dropped 7 bases, with 11 bases sitting between them. The CDR3 length is 12 residues. In germline, CDR1 is SGHRS, CDR2 YFSETQ. Here the CDR3 DNA reads TGCGCCAGCAGCGATGACACTTTTGAAGCTTTCTTT. Its translation: CASSDDTFEAFF.